Following are 28 T cell receptor beta chains from one sample sequenced in a study of cytomegalovirus exposure and HLA in healthy donors. With 60 Vbeta and 13 Jbeta primers, the PCR was carried out. Clones were read by immunoSEQ multiplex PCR, and TCRdb kept only the in-frame ones, dropping some. The sample carries more than 95,000 clones, roughly 78% recorded once. Sequencing used PBMCs. All receptors come from a woman aged 40 to 55 in good health and CMV-seronegative.

This clone was detected once. The gene calls are TRBV5-1 and TRBJ1-2; weak D call: TRBD1 (5 bases). CDR3 length equals 15 residues. Trimming left V 0 bases short and J 7 bases short, with 16 bases between. Germline assignment: CDR1 SGHRS and CDR2 YFSETQ. In nucleotides, the CDR3 is TGCGCCAGCAGCTTGGGTGATACAGTGGGGCCTGGCTACACCTTC. As protein: CASSLGDTVGPGYTF.

V usage is TRBV19 and J usage is TRBJ1-5; 7 positions agree with TRBD1. V shed 4 bases, J shed 3 bases, and the junction held 9 bases outside the gene matches. Germline-derived CDR1 and CDR2 are LNHDA and SQIVND (reference sequence). This CDR3 is 16 amino acids long. CDR3 in DNA: TGTGCCAGTAGTAGACAGGGTACGGGATTCAATCAGCCCCAGCATTTT. It specifies CASSRQGTGFNQPQHF.

As regards this clone: Relative to the germline gene, one junction end is altered; a read error may explain this. The V call is TRBV5-8, the J call TRBJ2-6, with a weak D call TRBD1 (5 bases). The CDR3 totals 14 residues. From germline, CDR1 is SGHTS and CDR2 YDEGEE. CDR3 amino acids: CASSLSSGANGLTF. The CDR3, as DNA: TGTGCCAGCAGCTTGAGCTCTGGGGCCAACGGCCTGACTTTC.

CDR3 in amino acids: CASSRERVGYEQYF. The CDR3 coding sequence is TGTGCCAGCAGCCGGGAGAGGGTGGGTTACGAGCAGTACTTC. The chain joins TRBV6-5 to TRBJ2-7, with D possibly matching TRBD2 (6 bases). V was shortened by 6 bases and J by 4 bases, with 16 bases between the two germline ends. The germline gives CDR1 MNHEY, CDR2 SVGAGI. This CDR3 is built from 14 residues.

This chain links TRBV5-1 with TRBJ2-3; tentative D call: TRBD2 (7 bases). From germline, CDR1 is SGHRS and CDR2 YFSETQ. This CDR3 spans 15 amino acids. The V gene lost 6 bases and the J gene lost 2 bases, with 16 bases spanning the gap. The CDR3 sequence: CASKNRGANTDTQYF. CDR3 coding DNA: TGCGCCAGCAAAAACCGGGGGGCCAACACAGATACGCAGTATTTT.

This chain uses TRBV2 with TRBJ2-5; tentative D call: TRBD2 (5 bases). Germline loops: CDR1 SNHLY, CDR2 FYNNEI. The CDR3 is 14 residues long. With 6 bases removed from V and 0 bases from J, the gap between germline ends came to 11 bases. The DNA of the CDR3 is TGTGCCAGCAGAGAGAGGGAGTACCAAGAGACCCAGTACTTC. It translates to CASREREYQETQYF.

This clone has only one observation. The rearrangement uses TRBV2 and TRBJ2-5; weak D call: TRBD1 (5 bases). CDR3 length: 14 amino acids. Germline CDR1 SNHLY, CDR2 FYNNEI. The V end was cut by 4 bases, the J end by 7 bases, with 16 bases between. The CDR3 nucleotides read TGTGCCAGCAGTGGATCCAGGGCCCTCGGGACCCAGTACTTC. It is translated as CASSGSRALGTQYF.

The chain couples TRBV29-1 to TRBJ2-7; perhaps TRBD1 as D (5 bases). Germline CDR1 is SQVTM and CDR2 is ANQGSEA. Trimming stripped 5 bases from V and 1 base from J, with 9 bases between. CDR3 length: 12 residues. The CDR3 here is CSVRKGSYEQYF. The CDR3 DNA reads TGCAGCGTTCGTAAGGGGTCCTACGAGCAGTACTTC.

In this sample, this clone turned up a few times. The chain joins TRBV2 to TRBJ1-2; unclear D gene. Trimming removed 3 bases at V and 4 bases at J, with 9 bases between. This CDR3 is 13 amino acids long. Germline CDR1 reads SNHLY; CDR2 reads FYNNEI. CDR3 sequence: CASSEQVTYGYTF. DNA of the CDR3: TGTGCCAGCAGTGAGCAGGTTACCTATGGCTACACCTTC.

The chain links TRBV11-2 to TRBJ2-7; a weak D match, TRBD2 (5 bases). The CDR3 is 15 residues long. V shed 3 bases and J shed 4 bases, with 16 bases lying between them. In germline, CDR1 is SGHAT, CDR2 FQNNGV. The chain's CDR3 is CASSLGGLRGYEQYF. The CDR3 nucleotides read TGTGCCAGCAGCTTGGGCGGGCTCCGCGGGTACGAGCAGTACTTC.

This rearrangement joins TRBV6-7 to TRBJ2-7, with D perhaps matching TRBD2 (5 bases). TRBV6-7 is placed among ORFs of uncertain function. The V and J ends lost 0 bases and 6 bases respectively, with 15 bases between them. This CDR3 is built from 15 residues. The DNA of the CDR3 is TGTGCCAGCAGTTACTCGAGGACTCCTGCTCGCGAGCAGTACTTC. Encoded protein: CASSYSRTPAREQYF.

This sequence joins TRBV6-6 and TRBJ2-2; unclear D gene. This CDR3 contains 11 residues. Germline lookup yields CDR1 MNHNY and CDR2 SVGAGI (reference sequence). Trimming removed 7 bases at V and 7 bases at J, with 7 bases between. CDR3 sequence reads: CASTLGGELFF. The CDR3 DNA reads TGTGCCAGCACCCTCGGCGGGGAGCTGTTTTTT.

This chain connects TRBV28 to TRBJ2-1; D gene ambiguous. V was pared by 1 base and J by 8 bases, with 9 bases between. Germline V gene sequence: CDR1 MDHEN, CDR2 SYDVKM. CDR3 size: 13 residues. Here the CDR3 reads CASSLLHGDEQFF. For the CDR3, the DNA is TGTGCCAGCAGTTTATTACACGGAGATGAGCAGTTCTTC.

This clone showed up just a few times. The V gene is TRBV19, the J gene TRBJ1-2; no clear D. Trimming removed 6 bases from V and 2 bases from J, with 10 bases in between. The CDR3 extends over 13 amino acids. Germline V gives CDR1 LNHDA, CDR2 SQIVND (reference sequence). The CDR3 reads CASREPPNYGYTF. CDR3 nucleotide sequence: TGTGCCAGTAGAGAGCCACCCAACTATGGCTACACCTTC.

The chain combines TRBV15 with TRBJ2-7; 7 bases map to TRBD1. The CDR3 sequence is 15 residues long. The junction had 11 bases not matched to a gene; V was cut back by 6 bases and J by 3 bases. CDR1 LNHNV and CDR2 YYDKDF come from the germline V gene (reference sequence). The CDR3, as DNA: TGTGCCACCAGGGAAGGGGGCACTTTAATCTACGAGCAGTACTTC. This translates into CATREGGTLIYEQYF.

The chain links TRBV7-2 to TRBJ2-5; D not certain. V was clipped by 1 base and J by 7 bases, with 19 bases between them. The CDR3 totals 16 residues. CDR1 SGHTA and CDR2 FQGNSA come from the germline V gene. The CDR3 here is CASSLVLAGPLWTQYF. In DNA, the CDR3 is TGTGCCAGCAGCTTAGTTCTTGCCGGTCCCCTGTGGACCCAGTACTTC.

This clone came up once. The chain employs TRBV9 and TRBJ2-1; D possibly corresponds to TRBD2 (5 bases). The CDR3 contains 11 residues. Deletions cut 5 bases from V and 9 bases from J, with 9 bases between. CDR1 and CDR2 (germline): SGDLS, YYNGEE. This chain's CDR3 is CASSVEGEQFF. The CDR3 DNA reads TGTGCCAGCAGTGTTGAGGGTGAGCAGTTCTTC. Full variable domain (missing parts from reference TRBV9 and TRBJ2-1): DSGVTQTPKHLITATGQRVTLRCSPRSGDLSVYWYQQSLDQGLQFLIQYYNGEERAKGNILERFSAQQFPDLHSELNLSSLELGDSALYFCASSVEGEQFFGPGTRLTVL.

This chain joins TRBV4-3 and TRBJ1-2; a possible D gene is TRBD1 (5 bases). The germline CDR1 and CDR2 sequences are LGHNA and YSLEER. Trimming removed 4 bases at V and 5 bases at J, with 14 bases between. CDR3 size: 14 residues. The chain's CDR3 is CASSPGGIGYGYTF. The CDR3 nucleotides are TGCGCCAGCAGCCCTGGGGGGATTGGTTATGGCTACACCTTC.

There are a few counts of this clone. The chain employs TRBV9 and TRBJ2-5, with TRBD2 identical over 8 bases. The germline V gene encodes CDR1 SGDLS and CDR2 YYNGEE. Unmatched junction bases numbered 5, after V lost 0 bases and J lost 7 bases. The CDR3 covers 14 residues. CDR3 loop: CASSVAGGPGTQYF. The CDR3 DNA is TGTGCCAGCAGCGTAGCGGGAGGGCCGGGGACCCAGTACTTC.

V is TRBV28 and J is TRBJ2-5, with D perhaps matching TRBD1 (7 bases). The CDR3 covers 15 residues. V lost 9 bases and J lost 4, with 21 bases in between. CDR1 is MDHEN and CDR2 is SYDVKM in the germline V gene. DNA for the CDR3: TGTGCCAGTTTCCCAGGAGGGGGCAGGGGAGAGACCCAGTACTTC. As protein: CASFPGGGRGETQYF. The complete variable domain, with remaining parts taken from reference TRBV28 and TRBJ2-5, reads DVKVTQSSRYLVKRTGEKVFLECVQDMDHENMFWYRQDPGLGLRLIYFSYDVKMKEKGDIPEGYSVSREKKERFSLILESASTNQTSMYLCASFPGGGRGETQYFGPGTRLLVL.

The chain couples TRBV29-1 to TRBJ1-2; 7 bases line up with TRBD1. The J segment lost 5 bases and the V segment lost 6 bases, leaving 9 bases of the junction unmatched. Per germline, CDR1 SQVTM and CDR2 ANQGSEA. The CDR3 contains 13 residues. CDR3 loop: CSVQGNSWYGYTF. CDR3 bases: TGCAGCGTACAGGGGAATTCATGGTATGGCTACACCTTC.

The chain employs TRBV5-6 and TRBJ2-7; 7 bases agree with TRBD1. CDR1 is SGHDT, CDR2 YYEEEE, per germline. The CDR3 length is 16 residues. V dropped 2 bases and J dropped 0; count of bases not matched to a gene: 8. CDR3 protein: CASSFSLGDSSYEQYF. CDR3 DNA sequence: TGTGCCAGCAGCTTCAGTCTTGGGGACAGCTCCTACGAGCAGTACTTC.

The CDR3 region is CASSPDRGRGSEQYF. CDR3 bases: TGTGCCAGCAGCCCGGACAGGGGGCGGGGGTCCGAGCAGTACTTC. The chain joins TRBV27 to TRBJ2-7; 11 bases match TRBD1. With V trimmed by 6 bases and J by 6 bases, 10 bases remained unmatched. This CDR3 spans 15 amino acids. CDR1 and CDR2 (germline): MNHEY, SMNVEV (reference sequence).

The V and J genes are TRBV28 and TRBJ2-7; 12 bases map to TRBD2. The CDR3 sequence is 15 residues long. V lost 9 bases, J lost 5 bases, and 11 bases stayed unmatched. Germline values: CDR1 MDHEN, CDR2 SYDVKM. The CDR3 protein is CASGQGLAGINEQYF. DNA of the CDR3: TGTGCCAGTGGCCAAGGACTAGCGGGAATCAACGAGCAGTACTTC. Drawing the rest from reference TRBV28 and TRBJ2-7, the complete variable domain is DVKVTQSSRYLVKRTGEKVFLECVQDMDHENMFWYRQDPGLGLRLIYFSYDVKMKEKGDIPEGYSVSREKKERFSLILESASTNQTSMYLCASGQGLAGINEQYFGPGTRLTVT.

The chain uses TRBV6-5 and TRBJ2-5; D perhaps matches TRBD1 (6 bases). V shed 0 bases and J shed 5 bases, with 16 bases lying between them. The CDR3 length is 16 residues. CDR1 is MNHEY, CDR2 SVGAGI, per germline. In nucleotides, the CDR3 is TGTGCCAGCAGTTACTCGATTACCAGGGGAGACGAGACCCAGTACTTC. Protein sequence: CASSYSITRGDETQYF.

Written as DNA, the CDR3 is TGTGCCAGCAGCCGAACCGGGATAGCGGGAGGGGGATTTGATACGCAGTATTTT. Its translation: CASSRTGIAGGGFDTQYF. This chain joins TRBV4-2 and TRBJ2-3; 11 bases are a match to TRBD2. The germline gives CDR1 LGHNA, CDR2 YNFKEQ. The CDR3 runs 18 residues. J gave up 6 bases and V 4 bases, and 15 bases lay outside the gene matches.

The chain carries TRBV9 and TRBJ2-1, with 7 bases aligning to TRBD2. This CDR3 contains 12 residues. CDR1 is SGDLS and CDR2 is YYNGEE in the germline V gene. Trimming cost V 0 bases and J 10 bases; bases outside gene matches: 1. CDR3 region: CASSVEAGEQFF. DNA of the CDR3: TGTGCCAGCAGCGTAGAAGCGGGAGAGCAGTTCTTC.

The sample holds one count of this clone. Germline and junction disagree at one end, which may indicate a read error. The chain uses TRBV7-9 and TRBJ1-1, with unresolved D. This CDR3 has 13 amino acids. Germline V gives CDR1 SEHNR, CDR2 FQNEAQ (reference sequence). CDR3 residues: CSSSYQPDTEAFF. The CDR3, as DNA: TGTTCCAGCAGCTATCAACCGGACACTGAAGCTTTCTTT.